The 2 T cell receptor beta chains listed next were all sequenced from one sample in a study of T-cell reconstitution after alpha-beta-depleted transplantation in children. Library preparation (for TCRbeta) was performed with unique molecular identifiers. MiXCR, applied by TCRdb to the PCR reads, yields one record per CDR3 protein. This table has about 590,000 distinct CDR3 sequences, 10% to 15% appearing once. This material consisted of PBMCs, mostly from graft donor cells, taken 360 days after TCRalphabeta/CD19-depleted stem cell transplant. Source of these receptors: a male patient under 18 who had a stem cell transplant for acute myeloid leukemia, so the T cells may come from the graft donor.

This clonotype was seen at least ten times. J is TRBJ2-3 and V is TRBV4-3; TRBD1 might be the D (6 bases). CDR1 and CDR2 (germline): LGHNA, YSLEER. Trimming took off 2 bases at V and 1 base at J, with 16 bases between the two ends. This CDR3 is 17 amino acids long. CDR3 in DNA: TGCGCCAGCAGCCAAAAACAGGGACCGTTTGGCACAGATACGCAGTATTTT. Its protein product is CASSQKQGPFGTDTQYF.

This clonotype was recorded many times. V gene TRBV29-1 combines with J gene TRBJ2-7; no clear D gene. The CDR3 is made up of 12 amino acids. The V gene lost 4 bases and the J gene lost 1 base, with 8 bases spanning the gap. Germline-derived CDR1 and CDR2 are SQVTM and ANQGSEA. The CDR3 DNA is TGCAGCGTTGTTTTCAGATCCTACGAGCAGTACTTC. The encoded protein is CSVVFRSYEQYF.